The rows below give T cell receptor beta chains drawn from one sample of a study of control samples from healthy donors and cancer patients. Measured with immunoSEQ multiplex PCR; TCRdb has only the in-frame clones, and not every one. The data contain about 230,000 clones, approximately 80% of them singletons. Sequenced: PBMCs. The receptors derive from an older woman with lung cancer. The CDR3 runs from the conserved cysteine through the conserved F or W. Each record gives: CDR3 length, V gene, J gene, clone size, CDR3 protein. Not all rows give a size; the values are once, few, many and, for expanded clones, a class.

CDR3 length: 15; V gene: TRBV28; J gene: TRBJ1-4; clone size: -; CDR3 protein: CASSQGSATNEKLFF
CDR3 length: 13; V gene: TRBV7-2; J gene: TRBJ2-1; clone size: -; CDR3 protein: CASSLSLEREQFF
CDR3 length: 14; V gene: TRBV5-6; J gene: TRBJ2-1; clone size: few; CDR3 protein: CASSPPAGVDEQFF
CDR3 length: 15; V gene: TRBV25-1; J gene: TRBJ1-3; clone size: few; CDR3 protein: CASSEPSFSGNTIYF
CDR3 length: 12; V gene: TRBV2; J gene: TRBJ1-1; clone size: -; CDR3 protein: CASIGVNTEAFF
CDR3 length: 14; V gene: TRBV5-6; J gene: TRBJ2-5; clone size: -; CDR3 protein: CASTSWDSQETQYF
CDR3 length: 13; V gene: TRBV29-1; J gene: TRBJ2-1; clone size: -; CDR3 protein: CSVRQGNGNEQFF
CDR3 length: 16; V gene: TRBV5-1; J gene: TRBJ2-2; clone size: -; CDR3 protein: CASSLRPADNTGELFF
CDR3 length: 15; V gene: TRBV10-3; J gene: TRBJ1-1; clone size: -; CDR3 protein: CAISGAGTGNTEAFF
CDR3 length: 17; V gene: TRBV5-1; J gene: TRBJ2-2; clone size: few; CDR3 protein: CASSLEVTGRNTGELFF
CDR3 length: 12; V gene: TRBV7-9; J gene: TRBJ2-2; clone size: -; CDR3 protein: CASKAGTGELFF
CDR3 length: 13; V gene: TRBV27; J gene: TRBJ1-1; clone size: -; CDR3 protein: CASTTGSDTEAFF
CDR3 length: 14; V gene: TRBV11-2; J gene: TRBJ1-6; clone size: -; CDR3 protein: CASSLEGVDSPLHF
CDR3 length: 13; V gene: TRBV5-1; J gene: TRBJ1-5; clone size: once; CDR3 protein: CASSFTGDQPQHF
CDR3 length: 15; V gene: TRBV6-6; J gene: TRBJ2-7; clone size: -; CDR3 protein: CASSYQRAGSYEQYF
CDR3 length: 16; V gene: TRBV19; J gene: TRBJ2-1; clone size: few; CDR3 protein: CASSPTGTGSRNEQFF
CDR3 length: 16; V gene: TRBV2; J gene: TRBJ1-1; clone size: -; CDR3 protein: CASSETRSGRNTEAFF
CDR3 length: 13; V gene: TRBV6-5; J gene: TRBJ2-1; clone size: -; CDR3 protein: CASSMFNPNEQFF
CDR3 length: 15; V gene: TRBV5-4; J gene: TRBJ2-1; clone size: -; CDR3 protein: CASSFERGGRVEQFF
CDR3 length: 14; V gene: TRBV14; J gene: TRBJ2-5; clone size: -; CDR3 protein: CASSPRRGGETQYF
CDR3 length: 14; V gene: TRBV2; J gene: TRBJ2-2; clone size: -; CDR3 protein: CASMADSGTGELFF
CDR3 length: 13; V gene: TRBV12-3/TRBV12-4; J gene: TRBJ2-7; clone size: -; CDR3 protein: CASSALVVGEQYF
CDR3 length: 14; V gene: TRBV7-6; J gene: TRBJ2-1; clone size: -; CDR3 protein: CASSLDRSYNEQFF
CDR3 length: 10; V gene: TRBV6-5; J gene: TRBJ2-5; clone size: once; CDR3 protein: CASRKGTQYF
CDR3 length: 16; V gene: TRBV27; J gene: TRBJ2-7; clone size: -; CDR3 protein: CASSPGGGWSSYEQYF
CDR3 length: 13; V gene: TRBV12-5; J gene: TRBJ2-7; clone size: few; CDR3 protein: CASGLRGSYEQYF
CDR3 length: 16; V gene: TRBV5-5; J gene: TRBJ1-3; clone size: -; CDR3 protein: CASSLTPQSSGNTIYF
CDR3 length: 12; V gene: TRBV12-3/TRBV12-4; J gene: TRBJ1-5; clone size: -; CDR3 protein: CASSLTYQPQHF
CDR3 length: 14; V gene: TRBV5-1; J gene: TRBJ2-1; clone size: -; CDR3 protein: CASSPGSGYNEQFF
CDR3 length: 14; V gene: TRBV29-1; J gene: TRBJ1-2; clone size: -; CDR3 protein: CSVGLTGQGYGYTF
CDR3 length: 14; V gene: TRBV29-1; J gene: TRBJ1-3; clone size: -; CDR3 protein: CSVEVGQTGNTIYF
CDR3 length: 17; V gene: TRBV21-1; J gene: TRBJ1-2; clone size: -; CDR3 protein: CASSNGTASSFNYGYTF
CDR3 length: 14; V gene: TRBV2; J gene: TRBJ2-1; clone size: -; CDR3 protein: CASSEGTRGMMQFF
CDR3 length: 13; V gene: TRBV3-1/TRBV3-2; J gene: TRBJ2-5; clone size: -; CDR3 protein: CASSPLRGETQYF
CDR3 length: 14; V gene: TRBV18; J gene: TRBJ2-5; clone size: -; CDR3 protein: CASSPFGGQETQYF
CDR3 length: 18; V gene: TRBV5-6; J gene: TRBJ2-6; clone size: -; CDR3 protein: CASSSRGRGYSGANVLTF
CDR3 length: 16; V gene: TRBV9; J gene: TRBJ1-5; clone size: -; CDR3 protein: CASSVEADRGGQPQHF
CDR3 length: 14; V gene: TRBV3-1/TRBV3-2; J gene: TRBJ2-2; clone size: few; CDR3 protein: CASSQRQGTGELFF
CDR3 length: 14; V gene: TRBV28; J gene: TRBJ2-7; clone size: -; CDR3 protein: CASSFGGSSYEQYF
CDR3 length: 12; V gene: TRBV9; J gene: TRBJ1-3; clone size: -; CDR3 protein: CASSTSGNTIYF
CDR3 length: 16; V gene: TRBV10-3; J gene: TRBJ2-1; clone size: -; CDR3 protein: CAISEAHGTGYNEQFF
CDR3 length: 15; V gene: TRBV7-3; J gene: TRBJ2-6; clone size: few; CDR3 protein: CASSLGGGGANVLTF
CDR3 length: 16; V gene: TRBV27; J gene: TRBJ1-2; clone size: once; CDR3 protein: CASSSGNRASNYGYTF
CDR3 length: 16; V gene: TRBV6-1; J gene: TRBJ1-1; clone size: -; CDR3 protein: CASSARPSIMNTEAFF
CDR3 length: 15; V gene: TRBV6-1; J gene: TRBJ2-1; clone size: -; CDR3 protein: CASSELGRPGNEQFF
CDR3 length: 13; V gene: TRBV6-1; J gene: TRBJ2-7; clone size: few; CDR3 protein: CASSEDSDGPQYF
CDR3 length: 14; V gene: TRBV6-2/TRBV6-3; J gene: TRBJ1-2; clone size: -; CDR3 protein: CASSFAQGARGYTF
CDR3 length: 13; V gene: TRBV5-5; J gene: TRBJ1-2; clone size: -; CDR3 protein: CASSSADGYGYTF
CDR3 length: 12; V gene: TRBV9; J gene: TRBJ2-1; clone size: -; CDR3 protein: CASSVLEGEQFF
CDR3 length: 14; V gene: TRBV9; J gene: TRBJ1-1; clone size: -; CDR3 protein: CASSVDQGFTEAFF
CDR3 length: 14; V gene: TRBV9; J gene: TRBJ2-5; clone size: -; CDR3 protein: CASSVLGVGETQYF
CDR3 length: 15; V gene: TRBV7-9; J gene: TRBJ2-2; clone size: -; CDR3 protein: CASSFGGGNTGELFF